A single sample gave rise to the 6 T cell receptor beta chains below, sequenced in a study of cytomegalovirus exposure and HLA in healthy donors. The PCR was carried out with 60 Vbeta primers and 13 Jbeta primers. Sequencing used immunoSEQ multiplex PCR; TCRdb keeps in-frame clones, though not all of them. The sample contains some 110,000 clones, roughly 80% of which appear only once. Sequencing used PBMCs. Receptor source: a man aged 35-49 years in good health and CMV-seronegative.

This clone was detected only once. This chain links TRBV27 with TRBJ1-2, with 10 nucleotides matching TRBD1. CDR3 size: 16 residues. After removal of 0 bases from V and 7 bases from J, the junction contained 8 bases not matched to a gene. CDR1 is MNHEY and CDR2 is SMNVEV in the germline V gene (reference sequence). The CDR3 DNA reads as TGTGCCAGCAGTTTATCCGGCCGGACAGGGGGAGGTGGCTACACCTTC. Its translation: CASSLSGRTGGGGYTF.

Here the CDR3 DNA reads TGTGCCAGCAGCTTGAGACTAGCGGGGGGGCCATTCGCCGAGACCCAGTACTTC. Its translation is CASSLRLAGGPFAETQYF. The chain links TRBV5-4 to TRBJ2-5, with TRBD2 identical over 14 bases. The germline V gene has CDR1 SGHNT and CDR2 YYREEE (reference sequence). The CDR3 spans 18 residues. V lost 1 base and J lost 5; bases outside the gene matches: 10. The full variable domain, its missing parts supplied by reference TRBV5-4 and TRBJ2-5, is ETGVTQSPTHLIKTRGQQVTLRCSSQSGHNTVSWYQQALGQGPQFIFQYYREEENGRGNFPPRFSGLQFPNYSSELNVNALELDDSALYLCASSLRLAGGPFAETQYFGPGTRLLVL.

The V and J genes are TRBV20-1 and TRBJ2-5, with D uncertain. The V end was cut by 5 bases, the J end by 0 bases, with 4 bases between. Germline lookup yields CDR1 DFQATT and CDR2 SNEGSKA (reference sequence). The CDR3 runs 11 residues. This chain's CDR3 is CSARYQETQYF. The CDR3 region has the DNA TGCAGTGCTCGGTACCAAGAGACCCAGTACTTC.

This clone has a handful of counts. This chain links TRBV5-6 with TRBJ1-4; D perhaps matches TRBD1 (5 bases). The CDR3 is 14 residues long. CDR1 and CDR2 from the germline V gene are SGHDT and YYEEEE. V lost 0 bases and J lost 7, with 10 bases in between. The CDR3 coding sequence is TGTGCCAGCAGCTTGGTCCAGGGCGGTGAAAAACTGTTTTTT. This sequence encodes CASSLVQGGEKLFF.

The chain couples TRBV11-2 to TRBJ2-1; 8 bases align to TRBD2. Germline assignment: CDR1 SGHAT and CDR2 FQNNGV. This CDR3 has 15 residues. V trimming: 5 bases; J trimming: 8 bases; junction bases outside the gene matches: 11. The CDR3 loop reads CASSLGLGPFDEQFF. CDR3 sequence (DNA): TGTGCCAGCAGCCTGGGACTAGGACCTTTTGATGAGCAGTTCTTC.

V is TRBV18 and J is TRBJ1-1; D is unclear. Germline V gene data show CDR1 as KGHSH and CDR2 as LQKENI. This CDR3 has 14 amino acids. V shed 6 bases and J shed 7 bases, with 18 bases lying between them. CDR3 region: CASSLREGTVEAFF. Here the CDR3 DNA reads TGTGCCAGCTCTCTCCGGGAGGGAACAGTTGAAGCTTTCTTT.